These 27 T cell receptor beta chains were all obtained from the same sample, sequenced in a study of cytomegalovirus exposure and HLA in healthy donors. It was with 60 Vbeta and 13 Jbeta primers that the PCR ran. This table comes from immunoSEQ multiplex PCR, and its TCRdb copy is limited to in-frame clones, with some not included. Its table records 200,000 to 250,000 clones. The sequenced sample consisted of PBMCs. The receptor source for this set is a girl under 10 years old in good health and CMV-seropositive.

This chain connects TRBV2 to TRBJ2-7; D may be TRBD1 (6 bases). Germline CDR1 and CDR2: SNHLY and FYNNEI. V shed 8 bases and J shed 0 bases, with 17 bases lying between them. This CDR3 comprises 15 residues. CDR3 sequence: CASHEGVLNSYEQYF. The CDR3 coding sequence is TGTGCCAGCCACGAGGGGGTCCTCAACTCCTACGAGCAGTACTTC.

The chain combines TRBV12-5 with TRBJ2-2; D is perhaps TRBD1 (7 bases). Germline V gene lookup returns CDR1 LGHNT and CDR2 FRNRAP. V lost 4 bases and J 5 bases, leaving 14 bases between the germline ends. CDR3 length: 15 amino acids. The CDR3 DNA reads as TGTGCTAGTGGTTGGGAACAGGGGAGGACCGGGGAGCTGTTTTTT. Amino acids: CASGWEQGRTGELFF. Looking up the rest from reference TRBV12-5 and TRBJ2-2 gives the full variable domain: DARVTQTPRHKVTEMGQEVTMRCQPILGHNTVFWYRQTMMQGLELLAYFRNRAPLDDSGMPKDRFSAEMPDATLATLKIQPSEPRDSAVYFCASGWEQGRTGELFFGEGSRLTVL.

V and J are TRBV4-2 and TRBJ2-2, with 7 positions matching TRBD2. J was trimmed by 5 bases and V by 1 base; bases with no gene match: 13. There are 18 residues in the CDR3. The germline gives CDR1 LGHNA, CDR2 YNFKEQ. CDR3 region: CASSQGGKGRAETGELFF. DNA for the CDR3: TGTGCCAGCAGCCAAGGGGGGAAGGGGAGGGCCGAGACCGGGGAGCTGTTTTTT.

The chain combines TRBV9 with TRBJ2-5; D not certain. The CDR3 runs 13 residues. Per germline, CDR1 SGDLS and CDR2 YYNGEE. Trimming shortened V by 0 bases and J by 5 bases, and 8 bases separated the two germline ends. CDR3 sequence reads: CASSVAVAETQYF. DNA of the CDR3: TGTGCCAGCAGCGTAGCGGTTGCGGAGACCCAGTACTTC.

The CDR3 spells CASSMGQRVYGYTF. The CDR3 region has the DNA TGTGCCAGTAGTATGGGACAGAGGGTCTATGGCTACACCTTC. The rearrangement joins TRBV19 to TRBJ1-2, with 7 bases matching TRBD1. CDR3 length: 14 residues. Germline trimming cut 3 bases from V and 4 bases from J; bases unmatched to any gene: 5. Germline CDR1 reads LNHDA; CDR2 reads SQIVND (reference sequence). Full variable domain (rest looked up from reference TRBV19 and TRBJ1-2): DGGITQSPKYLFRKEGQNVTLSCEQNLNHDAMYWYRQDPGQGLRLIYYSQIVNDFQKGDIAEGYSVSREKKESFPLTVTSAQKNPTAFYLCASSMGQRVYGYTFGSGTRLTVV.

The rearrangement links TRBV7-9 to TRBJ2-7; TRBD1 agrees at 7 bases. The J segment lost 1 base and the V segment lost 5 bases, leaving 8 bases of the junction unmatched. The CDR3 length is 15 residues. Germline loops: CDR1 SEHNR, CDR2 FQNEAQ (reference sequence). CDR3 in amino acids: CASSPETGFSYEQYF. In DNA form, the CDR3 reads TGTGCCAGCAGCCCCGAGACAGGGTTTTCCTACGAGCAGTACTTC.

The genes are TRBV28 and TRBJ2-3, with D perhaps TRBD2 (5 bases). This CDR3 contains 13 residues. Trimming removed 3 bases from V and 5 bases from J, with 9 bases in between. Germline V lookup: CDR1 MDHEN, CDR2 SYDVKM. CDR3 DNA: TGTGCCAGCAGTTTCGCGGGCATAGATACGCAGTATTTT. Its translation is CASSFAGIDTQYF.

The J gene is TRBJ1-1, the V gene TRBV15; 7 bases line up with TRBD1. The CDR3 extends over 15 amino acids. Germline CDR1 and CDR2: LNHNV and YYDKDF (reference sequence). V gave up 1 base and J gave up 1 base; unmatched junction bases: 3. The CDR3 DNA reads as TGTGCCACCAGCAGAGGACAGGGAAGGAACACTGAAGCTTTCTTT. Translated: CATSRGQGRNTEAFF.

This rearrangement joins TRBV2 to TRBJ2-2; D not resolved. The CDR3 is 13 amino acids. Germline V gene sequence: CDR1 SNHLY, CDR2 FYNNEI. The V end lost 7 bases, the J end lost 3 bases, and 9 bases lay between the germline ends. The CDR3 sequence is CASTRTDTGELFF. The CDR3 DNA follows: TGTGCCAGCACCCGAACGGACACCGGGGAGCTGTTTTTT.

The chain uses TRBV7-9 and TRBJ2-5; D unclear. Between the trimmed V and J ends, which lost 5 bases and 1 base, there was a span of 11 bases. CDR3 length: 14 amino acids. Germline V CDR1 and CDR2: SEHNR, FQNEAQ (reference sequence). CDR3 coding DNA: TGTGCCAGCAGCCCCCGGCAGGCCCAAGAGACCCAGTACTTC. Its protein is CASSPRQAQETQYF.

The CDR3 sequence is CASSVGAGVRETQYF. The CDR3 DNA reads TGTGCCAGCAGCGTAGGGGCGGGAGTAAGAGAGACCCAGTACTTC. The chain combines TRBV9 with TRBJ2-5; 7 positions agree with TRBD2. This CDR3 region has 15 residues. After removal of 0 bases from V and 4 bases from J, the junction contained 6 bases not matched to a gene. Germline-derived CDR1 and CDR2 are SGDLS and YYNGEE.

The chain uses TRBV14 and TRBJ2-3; the D is unclear. CDR1 is SGHDN, CDR2 FVKESK, per germline. This CDR3 spans 16 amino acids. Trimming left V 4 bases short and J 0 bases short, with 14 bases between. The CDR3 nucleotides are TGTGCCAGCAGCCTGACTGACCGGGTTAGCACAGATACGCAGTATTTT. It translates to CASSLTDRVSTDTQYF.

CDR3 sequence reads: CASSLYPNRQGAGLETQYF. The CDR3 region has the DNA TGTGCCAGCAGCCTATACCCCAACCGACAGGGGGCCGGGTTGGAGACCCAGTACTTC. The V gene is TRBV7-9, the J gene TRBJ2-5, with 10 positions matching TRBD1. V was pared by 5 bases and J by 5 bases, with 20 bases of the junction left unmatched. This CDR3 has 19 residues. Germline V gene lookup returns CDR1 SEHNR and CDR2 FQNEAQ (reference sequence).

CDR3 protein: CASSLRTDTQYF. CDR3 bases: TGTGCCAGCAGTCTGAGGACAGATACGCAGTATTTT. V is TRBV6-1 and J is TRBJ2-3; D not resolved. V was cut by 5 bases and J by 3 bases, with 6 bases left in between. Germline CDR1 is MNHNS and CDR2 is SASEGT. This CDR3 region has 12 residues.

DNA for the CDR3: TGTGCCAGCAGCTTGGGACAGGGGCGTCAGCCCCAGCATTTT. Its protein is CASSLGQGRQPQHF. The V and J genes are TRBV5-5 and TRBJ1-5, with TRBD1 identical over 8 bases. Germline trimming cut 0 bases from V and 6 bases from J; bases unmatched to any gene: 2. Germline-derived CDR1 and CDR2 are SGHKS and YYEKEE (reference sequence). This CDR3 comprises 14 residues.

The rearrangement joins TRBV7-9 to TRBJ2-1; 11 nucleotides align to TRBD2. CDR3 length: 15 residues. Germline V gene data show CDR1 as SEHNR and CDR2 as FQNEAQ (reference sequence). The trim removed 0 bases at V and 9 bases at J, leaving 4 bases unmatched. The CDR3 DNA is TGTGCCAGCAGCTTAGCACTAGCGGGAGTAAGTGAGCAGTTCTTC. This sequence encodes CASSLALAGVSEQFF. Based on the CDR3 plus reference TRBV7-9 and TRBJ2-1, the full variable domain is DTGVSQNPRHKITKRGQNVTFRCDPISEHNRLYWYRQTLGQGPEFLTYFQNEAQLEKSRLLSDRFSAERPKGSFSTLEIQRTEQGDSAMYLCASSLALAGVSEQFFGPGTRLTVL.

The chain has TRBV5-4 and TRBJ2-5; 9 bases map to TRBD1. The J segment lost 1 base and the V segment lost 3 bases, leaving 4 bases of the junction unmatched. Germline V lookup: CDR1 SGHNT, CDR2 YYREEE (reference sequence). There are 15 residues in the CDR3. The CDR3 coding sequence is TGTGCCAGCAGCTCGGGGACAGGGCCCCAAGAGACCCAGTACTTC. This translates into CASSSGTGPQETQYF.

The rearrangement uses TRBV10-3 and TRBJ2-1, with TRBD2 matching over 9 bases. J was trimmed by 6 bases and V by 4 bases; bases with no gene match: 4. There are 14 residues in the CDR3. CDR1 and CDR2 (germline): ENHRY, SYGVKD. The CDR3 here is CAISGAGGTNEQFF. The DNA for the CDR3 is TGTGCCATCAGTGGAGCGGGAGGCACCAATGAGCAGTTCTTC.

V usage is TRBV7-3 and J usage is TRBJ2-3, with TRBD2 identical over 8 bases. J gave up 0 bases and V 5 bases, and 4 bases lay outside the gene matches. From germline, CDR1 is SGHTA and CDR2 FQGTGA. The CDR3 consists of 15 residues. The CDR3 spells CASSPSGSSTDTQYF. DNA for the CDR3: TGTGCCAGCAGCCCTAGCGGGTCTAGCACAGATACGCAGTATTTT. Supplemented by reference TRBV7-3 and TRBJ2-3, the full variable domain reads GAGVSQTPSNKVTEKGKYVELRCDPISGHTALYWYRQSLGQGPEFLIYFQGTGAADDSGLPNDRFFAVRPEGSVSTLKIQRTERGDSAVYLCASSPSGSSTDTQYFGPGTRLTVL.

The chain uses TRBV27 and TRBJ2-7; 11 nucleotides agree with TRBD2. The CDR3 is made up of 15 amino acids. V was pared by 2 bases and J by 4 bases, with 4 bases of the junction left unmatched. CDR1 is MNHEY, CDR2 SMNVEV, per germline (reference sequence). The chain's CDR3 is CASSLGGLAEYEQYF. CDR3 nucleotide sequence: TGTGCCAGCAGTTTAGGGGGACTAGCGGAGTACGAGCAGTACTTC.

The chain uses TRBV5-1 and TRBJ2-2, with 11 bases aligning to TRBD1. The germline V gene has CDR1 SGHRS and CDR2 YFSETQ. The CDR3 is 19 residues long. V lost 3 bases to trimming and J lost 3 bases; unmatched junction nucleotides: 13. CDR3 residues: CASSWPRDRGVSDTGELFF. CDR3 DNA sequence: TGCGCCAGCAGCTGGCCCAGGGACAGGGGGGTGTCGGACACCGGGGAGCTGTTTTTT.

The chain is built from TRBV15 and TRBJ1-1; D is undetermined. The CDR3 consists of 13 residues. Germline V gene sequence: CDR1 LNHNV, CDR2 YYDKDF (reference sequence). With 4 bases removed from V and 1 base from J, the gap between germline ends came to 7 bases. CDR3 protein: CATSIGRNTEAFF. In DNA form, the CDR3 reads TGTGCCACCAGCATAGGGAGGAACACTGAAGCTTTCTTT.

J is TRBJ2-2 and V is TRBV9; 8 bases map to TRBD2. J gave up 3 bases and V 7 bases, and 8 bases lay outside the gene matches. Germline V gene data show CDR1 as SGDLS and CDR2 as YYNGEE. This CDR3 has 15 amino acids. The CDR3: CASGPSGGHTGELFF. The CDR3 DNA sequence: TGTGCCAGCGGCCCGAGCGGGGGACACACCGGGGAGCTGTTTTTT.

CDR3 nucleotide sequence: TGTGCCAGCAGTTTGGGGGGACTAGCGGGAGAAGAGACCCAGTACTTC. Its protein product is CASSLGGLAGEETQYF. This chain links TRBV28 with TRBJ2-5, with 14 bases identical to TRBD2. Per germline, CDR1 MDHEN and CDR2 SYDVKM. This CDR3 has 16 amino acids. The ends lost 3 bases at V and 3 bases at J; junction bases unmatched: 3.

The rearrangement uses TRBV30 and TRBJ2-3, with 10 positions matching TRBD1. The germline CDR1 and CDR2 sequences are GTSNPN and SVGIG (reference sequence). The CDR3 spans 15 residues. V shed 3 bases and J 3 bases; nucleotides not matched to a gene: 6. CDR3 sequence reads: CAWSRDRGTTDTQYF. The CDR3 DNA follows: TGTGCCTGGAGCCGGGACAGGGGAACGACAGATACGCAGTATTTT.

The chain joins TRBV29-1 to TRBJ2-1; tentative D call: TRBD2 (7 bases). V was clipped by 3 bases and J by 9 bases, with 15 bases between them. Looked up from germline, CDR1 is SQVTM and CDR2 is ANQGSEA. The CDR3 covers 13 residues. CDR3 region: CSVEMGGLGEQFF. The CDR3 DNA reads TGCAGCGTTGAGATGGGGGGGCTTGGTGAGCAGTTCTTC.

V usage is TRBV27 and J usage is TRBJ2-7; 11 positions match TRBD1. Unmatched junction bases numbered 6, after V lost 5 bases and J lost 6 bases. Looked up from germline, CDR1 is MNHEY and CDR2 is SMNVEV (reference sequence). CDR3 length: 14 amino acids. The CDR3 spells CASSRDRGGSEQYF. CDR3 coding DNA: TGTGCCAGCAGTAGGGACAGGGGGGGGTCCGAGCAGTACTTC.